These T cell receptor beta chains were read from a single sample in a study of cytomegalovirus exposure and HLA in healthy donors. Measured with immunoSEQ multiplex PCR; TCRdb has only the in-frame clones, and not every one. The sample carries 110,000 to 150,000 clones, around two thirds recorded once. Material: PBMCs. These receptors were collected from a woman aged 60 to 75 in good health and CMV-seropositive. The CDR3 runs from the conserved cysteine through the conserved F or W. The D gene is left open where the match is weak. Some rows have no size entry. The others give once, few or many, or a class for an expanded clone.

>.|.|TRBV6-6|TRBJ1-3
TGTGCCAGCAGTTATCAGGGTGAAGTGACCATATATTTT
CASSYQGEVTIYF
>.|once|TRBV28|TRBJ1-3
TGTGCCAGCAATGGGGGGGGCTCTGGAAACACCATATATTTT
CASNGGGSGNTIYF
>TRBD2|.|TRBV29-1|TRBJ2-7
TGCAGCGCAAGACTAGCGGGAGTACCCGAGCAGTACTTC
CSARLAGVPEQYF
>TRBD2|.|TRBV5-1|TRBJ2-5
TGCGCCAGCATGAGTATCGGCGGGAGGGGTGAGACCCAGTACTTC
CASMSIGGRGETQYF
>TRBD1|.|TRBV5-8|TRBJ2-7
TGTGCCAGCAGCTTGGATACCGGGACAGGGGTTTACGAGCAGTACTTC
CASSLDTGTGVYEQYF
>.|few|TRBV21-1|TRBJ2-3
TGTGCCAGCAGCAAAGGTGAGAAACGCACAGATACGCAGTATTTT
CASSKGEKRTDTQYF
>TRBD1|.|TRBV5-1|TRBJ1-5
TGCGCCAGCAGCCTGCAAACAGGGGATGGTCAGCCCCAGCATTTT
CASSLQTGDGQPQHF
>.|few|TRBV6-5|TRBJ1-3
TGTGCCAGCAGTTACCCCGGTGGAAACACCATATATTTT
CASSYPGGNTIYF
>.|few|TRBV19|TRBJ1-1
TGTGCCACCGGGGGGGGCCTGTACACTGAAGCTTTCTTT
CATGGGLYTEAFF
>TRBD1|once|TRBV29-1|TRBJ1-2
TGCAGCGTTCGCCCGGGGTTTACAGGGGGGGATGGCTACACCTTC
CSVRPGFTGGDGYTF
>.|.|TRBV25-1|TRBJ1-1
TGTGCCAGCAAAACAGAGATGGGGAACACTGAAGCTTTCTTT
CASKTEMGNTEAFF
>.|.|TRBV14|TRBJ2-5
TGTGCCAGCAGCCAAGGCGATGTACAGGAGACCCAGTACTTC
CASSQGDVQETQYF
>.|.|TRBV16|TRBJ1-1
TGTGCCAGCAGCCAAAGGGGGTCCCCAGCTTTCTTT
CASSQRGSPAFF
>.|.|TRBV10-3|TRBJ2-1
TGTGCCACCCGCCAGACGGGGGACTCAGGGAATGAGCAGTTCTTC
CATRQTGDSGNEQFF